Listed below are T cell receptor beta chains from one sample, sequenced in a study of T cell repertoires in cytomegalovirus infection. TCRdb reanalysed the reads using MiXCR and keeps one entry per CDR3 protein. The data hold around 270,000 distinct CDR3 sequences, with around 8.7% observed a single time. The sample was PBMCs. These TCRs come from a human donor in good health (CMV status not recorded). Some clones in this sample may be carry-over from other donors' samples. CDR3s leave out the opening cysteine and the closing phenylalanine or tryptophan. Each record gives: V gene, J gene, CDR3 protein.

>TRBV7-2|TRBJ2-1
ASSHSFYNEQF
>TRBV14|TRBJ1-2
ASSQVLNYGYT
>TRBV6-1|TRBJ1-1
ASSPVLQRETEAF
>TRBV20-1|TRBJ2-1
SANPGGGGLSYNEQF
>TRBV29-1|TRBJ2-5
SVLLATGSLETQY
>TRBV11-3|TRBJ2-5
ASSLTLGTGMETQY
>TRBV20-1|TRBJ1-1
SAGTGEAF
>TRBV7-9|TRBJ1-1
ASSSGGRSTEAF
>TRBV12-3/TRBV12-4|TRBJ1-1
ASRAGGTEAF
>TRBV6-1|TRBJ1-5
ASSPTGQGGYQPQH
>TRBV6-1|TRBJ2-3
ASRYGLAGTDTQY
>TRBV7-9|TRBJ2-5
ASSFTGGTQY
>TRBV7-9|TRBJ1-2
ASSFPLGYNYGYT
>TRBV6-2/TRBV6-3|TRBJ1-5
ASSDPRTDYSNQPQH
>TRBV11-2|TRBJ2-7
ASSMRASGFTEQY
>TRBV7-2|TRBJ1-1
ASSLAGDKNTEAF
>TRBV28|TRBJ2-7
ASTPVGGYEQY
>TRBV7-8|TRBJ2-3
ASSGQGLAHTDTQY
>TRBV3-1|TRBJ2-1
ASLNSDRAANEQF
>TRBV29-1|TRBJ2-5
SVWRGTRGTQY
>TRBV6-5|TRBJ2-7
ASSYSRGATYEQY
>TRBV5-1|TRBJ2-1
ASSSTLPRLAGGHEQF
>TRBV7-2|TRBJ2-5
ASTYSGMGETQY
>TRBV12-3/TRBV12-4|TRBJ1-2
ASSDQGGLYGYT
>TRBV7-2|TRBJ2-3
ASSLLALGGDTQY
>TRBV7-3|TRBJ1-1
ASSLTGQGAKAF
>TRBV4-3|TRBJ2-1
ASSQDLAGGLISSYNEQF
>TRBV7-6|TRBJ2-7
ASSAEAGGGYEQY
>TRBV7-6|TRBJ2-7
ASSLGSGRGGEQY
>TRBV10-3|TRBJ1-6
AISESGTLNSPLH
>TRBV7-2|TRBJ2-1
ASSLSGSHNEQF
>TRBV6-2/TRBV6-3|TRBJ2-7
ATLDAYEQY
>TRBV3-1|TRBJ2-1
ASSPLGTSGIRNEQF
>TRBV29-1|TRBJ1-5
SVGPAEGSPCNQPQH
>TRBV20-1|TRBJ2-5
SAQASWYGGIQETQY
>TRBV7-2|TRBJ2-3
ASSLVGRGKADTQY
>TRBV5-5|TRBJ2-5
ASRRGGDRGSETQY
>TRBV6-6|TRBJ1-1
ASSYARGRGTEAF
>TRBV7-2|TRBJ2-3
ASVAGGTDTQY
>TRBV7-2|TRBJ1-1
ASSLGLGGGEFPVATEAF
>TRBV11-2|TRBJ2-2
ASLPAGARTGELF
>TRBV7-2|TRBJ1-6
ASSLASGRGTSYNSPLH
>TRBV20-1|TRBJ2-1
SAKKGDPYNEQF
>TRBV6-2/TRBV6-3|TRBJ2-1
ASSNSVRYNEQF
>TRBV5-1|TRBJ2-2
ASSSLTSGGNTGELF